A single sample is the source of the 22 T cell receptor beta chains below, sequenced in a study of CD8 T cells in ankylosing spondylitis. The antigens these receptors bind are not known. Whole-study findings and limits: Characteristic of ankylosing spondylitis blood, it appeared, was a TCR beta motif comprising roughly 8 highly homologous variants.

TCRdb reprocessed the 5' RACE reads via MiXCR and lists one record per CDR3 protein. The table has 670,000 or so distinct CDR3 sequences, roughly 19% seen once. The sample comprised blood, either unsorted or a sorted T cell fraction (not recorded which). The origin of the receptors is a male donor with ankylosing spondylitis.

The chain uses TRBV2 and TRBJ2-3; 10 bases are shared with TRBD2. This CDR3 comprises 15 residues. Germline assignment: CDR1 SNHLY and CDR2 FYNNEI. J gave up 4 bases and V 3 bases, and 4 bases lay outside the gene matches. CDR3 loop: CASSDKRGGADTQYF. The CDR3 bases are TGTGCCAGCAGTGATAAGCGGGGGGGGGCAGATACGCAGTATTTT.

The CDR3 loop reads CASSELRGRLEKLFF. The CDR3 DNA reads as TGTGCCAGCAGTGAATTGAGGGGGCGCCTGGAAAAACTGTTTTTT. The chain uses TRBV25-1 and TRBJ1-4, with 7 bases aligning to TRBD1. The CDR3 covers 15 residues. After removal of 1 base from V and 8 bases from J, the junction contained 7 bases not matched to a gene. Germline-derived CDR1 and CDR2 are MGHDK and SYGVNS.

The rearrangement links TRBV28 to TRBJ1-5; D gene ambiguous. V was shortened by 2 bases and J by 2 bases, with 10 bases between the two germline ends. Germline CDR1 is MDHEN and CDR2 is SYDVKM. This CDR3 is 15 amino acids long. The CDR3 spells CASSLMGYGNQPQHF. CDR3 DNA sequence: TGTGCCAGCAGTTTAATGGGTTACGGCAATCAGCCCCAGCATTTT.

In its sample, this clonotype was seen a few times. V usage is TRBV5-1 and J usage is TRBJ2-3, with a tentative D call TRBD2 (5 bases). The CDR3 covers 15 residues. V gave up 4 bases and J gave up 3 bases, with 15 bases separating them. CDR1 and CDR2 (germline): SGHRS, YFSETQ. The CDR3: CASSEGLGFTDTQYF. CDR3 nucleotides: TGCGCCAGCAGCGAGGGCCTCGGGTTTACAGATACGCAGTATTTT. Full variable domain (remainder filled in from reference TRBV5-1 and TRBJ2-3): KAGVTQTPRYLIKTRGQQVTLSCSPISGHRSVSWYQQTPGQGLQFLFEYFSETQRNKGNFPGRFSGRQFSNSRSEMNVSTLELGDSALYLCASSEGLGFTDTQYFGPGTRLTVL.

CDR3 amino acids: CASSLEAGGGPSSYNEQFF. The CDR3 coding sequence is TGCGCCAGCAGCTTGGAGGCCGGGGGGGGCCCGAGCTCCTACAATGAGCAGTTCTTC. The chain links TRBV5-1 to TRBJ2-1; the match to TRBD2 covers 8 bases. Trimming removed 0 bases from V and 0 bases from J; junction bases left unmatched: 11. CDR3 length: 19 residues. CDR1 is SGHRS, CDR2 YFSETQ, per germline.

Written as DNA, the CDR3 is TGTGCCAGCAGTGAGTGGCGGGAGGCAGATACGCAGTATTTT. Residues: CASSEWREADTQYF. The chain employs TRBV25-1 and TRBJ2-3, with TRBD2 matching 8 bases. The CDR3 sequence is 14 residues long. Germline trimming cut 3 bases from V and 4 bases from J; bases unmatched to any gene: 3. Germline lookup yields CDR1 MGHDK and CDR2 SYGVNS. Full variable domain (remainder filled in from reference TRBV25-1 and TRBJ2-3): EADIYQTPRYLVIGTGKKITLECSQTMGHDKMYWYQQDPGMELHLIHYSYGVNSTEKGDLSSESTVSRIRTEHFPLTLESARPSHTSQYLCASSEWREADTQYFGPGTRLTVL.

The V and J genes are TRBV5-1 and TRBJ2-7; D is ambiguous. Germline CDR1 reads SGHRS; CDR2 reads YFSETQ. V lost 1 base and J lost 3, with 14 bases in between. The CDR3 covers 15 residues. The CDR3 here is CASSLNVGGSYEQYF. CDR3 nucleotide sequence: TGCGCCAGCAGCTTGAACGTTGGCGGAAGCTACGAGCAGTACTTC.

This clonotype was seen more than once but under ten times. V usage is TRBV20-1 and J usage is TRBJ2-1, with a possible D match to TRBD2 (11 bases). With 3 bases removed from V and 7 bases from J, the gap between germline ends came to 31 bases. The germline V gene has CDR1 DFQATT and CDR2 SNEGSKA (reference sequence). The CDR3 extends over 19 amino acids. The CDR3 loop reads CSARGTGDFTSGRRNEQFF. In DNA, the CDR3 is TGCAGTGCTAGGGGGACAGGGGACTTTACTAGCGGGAGAAGGAATGAGCAGTTCTTC.

The chain has TRBV20-1 and TRBJ2-7, with 8 nucleotides matching TRBD1. Trimming took 1 base from V and 1 from J; bases not matched to a gene: 6. Germline V gives CDR1 DFQATT, CDR2 SNEGSKA (reference sequence). The CDR3 contains 15 residues. CDR3 in amino acids: CSARGRQGPSYEQYF. DNA of the CDR3: TGCAGTGCTAGAGGTCGACAGGGGCCATCCTACGAGCAGTACTTC.

Concerning this clonotype itself: A junction boundary mismatches the germline segment, possibly from a read error. V gene TRBV6-5 combines with J gene TRBJ2-7; D may be TRBD2 (5 bases). CDR1 and CDR2 (germline): MNHEY, SVGAGI. This CDR3 has 12 residues. CDR3: CASSYGQTGLNF. The CDR3 coding sequence is TGTGCCAGCAGTTACGGTCAGACGGGGTTGAACTTC.

The J gene is TRBJ2-3, the V gene TRBV5-8, with TRBD2 matching over 7 bases. Germline V gene sequence: CDR1 SGHTS, CDR2 YDEGEE. CDR3 length: 17 residues. J lost 2 bases, V lost 0 bases, and 9 bases had no gene match. The CDR3 protein is CASSLAASSGPTDTQYF. The CDR3 DNA is TGTGCCAGCAGCTTGGCCGCGTCTAGCGGACCCACAGATACGCAGTATTTT. The full variable domain, in which reference TRBV5-8 and TRBJ2-3 provide the parts outside the CDR3, is EAGVTQSPTHLIKTRGQQATLRCSPISGHTSVYWYQQALGLGLQFLLWYDEGEERNRGNFPPRFSGRQFPNYSSELNVNALELEDSALYLCASSLAASSGPTDTQYFGPGTRLTVL.

The DNA for the CDR3 is TGTGCCAGCAGCTTATCGTCAAACAGGGTTGGGTATGGCTACACCTTC. This translates into CASSLSSNRVGYGYTF. This rearrangement joins TRBV7-8 to TRBJ1-2; TRBD1 might be the D (6 bases). V was pared by 2 bases and J by 5 bases, with 18 bases between. The germline gives CDR1 SGHVS, CDR2 FQNEAQ. The CDR3 is 16 residues long.

The chain combines TRBV4-1 with TRBJ2-1; TRBD2 agrees at 13 bases. CDR1 and CDR2 from the germline V gene are MGHRA and YSYEKL. The V segment lost 1 base and the J segment 8 bases; nucleotides outside the gene matches: 23. The CDR3 loop spans 22 amino acids. The CDR3 reads CASSQVVGLAGVQPPGVDEQFF. The CDR3 DNA is TGCGCCAGCAGCCAAGTCGTAGGACTAGCGGGAGTTCAACCTCCTGGGGTCGATGAGCAGTTCTTC.

The rearrangement joins TRBV7-3 to TRBJ2-7; 8 bases are a match to TRBD2. Looked up from germline, CDR1 is SGHTA and CDR2 is FQGTGA. V trimming: 6 bases; J trimming: 7 bases; junction bases outside the gene matches: 11. The CDR3 runs 14 residues. CDR3 coding DNA: TGTGCCAGCAGACCCAGCGGGGGTACGGGTGAGCAGTACTTC. It yields the protein CASRPSGGTGEQYF.

This clonotype was picked up a small number of times. V usage is TRBV10-3 and J usage is TRBJ2-3; D assignment may be TRBD1 or TRBD2 (8 bases each). Germline V gives CDR1 ENHRY, CDR2 SYGVKD. This CDR3 is built from 16 residues. Trimming shortened V by 6 bases and J by 9 bases, and 25 bases separated the two germline ends. Here the CDR3 DNA reads TGTGCCATCAGGGAGCGGGAGCCCACAGGGGGGGGAACGCAGTATTTT. Amino acids: CAIREREPTGGGTQYF.

CDR3 residues: CASSQESRGNNEKLFF. The CDR3 coding sequence is TGCGCCAGCAGCCAAGAGAGTAGAGGAAATAATGAAAAACTGTTTTTT. The V and J genes are TRBV4-1 and TRBJ1-4; D ambiguous. The CDR3 contains 16 residues. Trimming shortened V by 0 bases and J by 4 bases, and 12 bases separated the two germline ends. The germline gives CDR1 MGHRA, CDR2 YSYEKL.

This clonotype has a count of ten or more. The rearrangement links TRBV7-9 to TRBJ2-5; 7 nucleotides align to TRBD1. The germline V gene has CDR1 SEHNR and CDR2 FQNEAQ (reference sequence). Trimming removed 4 bases from V and 3 bases from J; junction bases left unmatched: 11. The CDR3 loop spans 16 amino acids. This chain's CDR3 is CASSSYLGTDKETQYF. Here the CDR3 DNA reads TGTGCCAGCAGCTCGTACCTCGGGACAGATAAAGAGACCCAGTACTTC. Supplemented by reference TRBV7-9 and TRBJ2-5, the full variable domain reads DTGVSQNPRHKITKRGQNVTFRCDPISEHNRLYWYRQTLGQGPEFLTYFQNEAQLEKSRLLSDRFSAERPKGSFSTLEIQRTEQGDSAMYLCASSSYLGTDKETQYFGPGTRLLVL.

J is TRBJ1-2 and V is TRBV29-1; possibly TRBD1 for D (5 bases). CDR1 and CDR2 (germline): SQVTM, ANQGSEA. V was clipped by 3 bases and J by 4 bases, with 12 bases between them. CDR3 length: 13 amino acids. The CDR3 nucleotides read TGCAGCGTTGATGCCGGGGGACTCTATGGCTACACCTTC. This encodes CSVDAGGLYGYTF.

The V call is TRBV19, the J call TRBJ2-5; 11 nucleotides align to TRBD2. The length of the CDR3 is 15 residues. Germline loops: CDR1 LNHDA, CDR2 SQIVND (reference sequence). Trimming removed 5 bases from V and 5 bases from J; junction bases left unmatched: 7. The CDR3 DNA reads TGTGCCAGTAGTGATAGCGGGGGGGCTTGGGAGACCCAGTACTTC. The encoded protein is CASSDSGGAWETQYF.

The chain combines TRBV4-3 with TRBJ1-2, with D tentatively TRBD1 (5 bases). This CDR3 region has 16 residues. V was cut by 1 base and J by 5 bases, with 17 bases left in between. Germline loops: CDR1 LGHNA, CDR2 YSLEER. The CDR3 sequence is CASSQGYTGTQYGYTF. The CDR3 region has the DNA TGCGCCAGCAGCCAAGGCTATACCGGGACTCAATATGGCTACACCTTC.

The chain recombines TRBV6-2 or TRBV6-3 with TRBJ2-7; the match to TRBD2 covers 7 bases. The CDR3 contains 15 residues. J was trimmed by 0 bases and V by 4 bases; bases with no gene match: 6. Germline lookup yields CDR1 MNHEY and CDR2 SVGEGT. CDR3 coding DNA: TGTGCCAGCAGTTCCCCTCGGGACTACTCCTACGAGCAGTACTTC. This translates into CASSSPRDYSYEQYF.

This clonotype came up many times. This rearrangement joins TRBV7-6 to TRBJ1-5; D call uncertain. This CDR3 has 15 amino acids. Trimming removed 5 bases from V and 7 bases from J, with 18 bases in between. In germline, CDR1 is SGHVS, CDR2 FNYEAQ. CDR3 residues: CASSVESAFGQPQHF. The CDR3 DNA reads as TGTGCCAGCAGCGTGGAATCAGCCTTCGGGCAGCCCCAGCATTTT. Using reference TRBV7-6 and TRBJ1-5 for the parts outside the CDR3, the full variable domain is GAGVSQSPRYKVTKRGQDVALRCDPISGHVSLYWYRQALGQGPEFLTYFNYEAQQDKSGLPNDRFSAERPEGSISTLTIQRTEQRDSAMYRCASSVESAFGQPQHFGDGTRLSIL.